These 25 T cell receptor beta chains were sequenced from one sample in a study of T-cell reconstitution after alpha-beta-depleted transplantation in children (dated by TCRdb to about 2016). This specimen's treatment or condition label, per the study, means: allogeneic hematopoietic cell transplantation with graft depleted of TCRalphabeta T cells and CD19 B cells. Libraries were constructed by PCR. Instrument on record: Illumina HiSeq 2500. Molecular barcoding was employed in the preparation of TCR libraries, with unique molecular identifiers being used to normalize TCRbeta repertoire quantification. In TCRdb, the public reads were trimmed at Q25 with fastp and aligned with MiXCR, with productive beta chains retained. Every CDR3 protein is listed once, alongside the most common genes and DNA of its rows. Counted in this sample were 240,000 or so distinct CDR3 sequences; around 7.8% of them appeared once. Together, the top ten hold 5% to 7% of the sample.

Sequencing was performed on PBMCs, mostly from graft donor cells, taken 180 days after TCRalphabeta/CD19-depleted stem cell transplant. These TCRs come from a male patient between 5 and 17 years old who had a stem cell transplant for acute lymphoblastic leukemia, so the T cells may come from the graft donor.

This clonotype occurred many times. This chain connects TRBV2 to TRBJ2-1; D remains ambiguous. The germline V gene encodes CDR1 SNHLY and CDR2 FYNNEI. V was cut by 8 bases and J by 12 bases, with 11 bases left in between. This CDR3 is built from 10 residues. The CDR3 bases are TGTGCCAGCGGGGTTTATGCGCAGTTCTTC. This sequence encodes CASGVYAQFF.

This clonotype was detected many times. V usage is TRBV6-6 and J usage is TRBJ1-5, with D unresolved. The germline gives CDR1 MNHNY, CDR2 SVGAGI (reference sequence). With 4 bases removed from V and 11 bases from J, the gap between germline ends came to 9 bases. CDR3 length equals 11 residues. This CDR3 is CASSSPWAQHF. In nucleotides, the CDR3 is TGTGCCAGCAGTTCTCCCTGGGCCCAGCATTTT.

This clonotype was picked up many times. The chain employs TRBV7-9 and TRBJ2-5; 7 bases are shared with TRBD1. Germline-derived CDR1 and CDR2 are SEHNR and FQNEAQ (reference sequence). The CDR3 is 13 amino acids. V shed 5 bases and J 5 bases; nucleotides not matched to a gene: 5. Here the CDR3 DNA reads TGTGCCAGCAGCCGTGGACAGGCCGAGACCCAGTACTTC. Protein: CASSRGQAETQYF.

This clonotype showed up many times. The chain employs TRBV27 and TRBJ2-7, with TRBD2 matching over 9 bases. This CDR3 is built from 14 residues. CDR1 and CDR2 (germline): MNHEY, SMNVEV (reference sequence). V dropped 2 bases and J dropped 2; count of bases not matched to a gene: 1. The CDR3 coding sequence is TGTGCCAGCAGTTTACTAGCGGGGACCTACGAGCAGTACTTC. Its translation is CASSLLAGTYEQYF.

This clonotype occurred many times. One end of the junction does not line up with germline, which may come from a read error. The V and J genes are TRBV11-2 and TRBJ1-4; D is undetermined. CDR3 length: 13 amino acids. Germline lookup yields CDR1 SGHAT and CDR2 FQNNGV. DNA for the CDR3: TGTGCCAGCACCTTAGAAGGGATGGTCGGACTGTTTTTT. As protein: CASTLEGMVGLFF.

CDR3 protein: CASSENSGRGGETQYF. The CDR3 DNA reads as TGTGCCAGCAGTGAGAATAGCGGGAGGGGGGGGGAGACCCAGTACTTC. This rearrangement joins TRBV6-1 to TRBJ2-5; 11 bases line up with TRBD2. The CDR3 has 16 amino acids. CDR1 and CDR2 from the germline V gene are MNHNS and SASEGT. The V and J ends lost 3 bases and 5 bases, in that order; junction bases with no gene match: 8.

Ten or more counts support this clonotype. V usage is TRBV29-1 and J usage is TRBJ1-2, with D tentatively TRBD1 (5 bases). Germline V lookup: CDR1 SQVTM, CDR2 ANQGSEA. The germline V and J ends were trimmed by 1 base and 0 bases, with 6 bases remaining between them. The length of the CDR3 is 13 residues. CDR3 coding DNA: TGCAGCGTTGAAGGGGGGACTAACTATGGCTACACCTTC. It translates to CSVEGGTNYGYTF.

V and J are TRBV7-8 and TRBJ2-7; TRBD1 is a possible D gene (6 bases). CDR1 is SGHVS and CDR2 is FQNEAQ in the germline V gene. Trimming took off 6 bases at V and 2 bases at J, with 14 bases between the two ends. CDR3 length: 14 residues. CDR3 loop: CASSRQGPAYEQYF. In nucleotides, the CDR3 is TGTGCCAGCAGTCGCCAGGGGCCCGCCTACGAGCAGTACTTC. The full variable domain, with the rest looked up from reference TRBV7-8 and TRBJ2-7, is GAGVSQSPRYKVAKRGQDVALRCDPISGHVSLFWYQQALGQGPEFLTYFQNEAQLDKSGLPSDRFFAERPEGSVSTLKIQRTQQEDSAVYLCASSRQGPAYEQYFGPGTRLTVT.

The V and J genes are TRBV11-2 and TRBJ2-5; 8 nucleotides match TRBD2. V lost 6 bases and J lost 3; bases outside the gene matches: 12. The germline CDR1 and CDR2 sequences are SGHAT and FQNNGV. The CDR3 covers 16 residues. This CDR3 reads CASSPGTSQTKETQYF. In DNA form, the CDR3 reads TGTGCCAGCAGTCCGGGGACTAGTCAAACGAAAGAGACCCAGTACTTC.

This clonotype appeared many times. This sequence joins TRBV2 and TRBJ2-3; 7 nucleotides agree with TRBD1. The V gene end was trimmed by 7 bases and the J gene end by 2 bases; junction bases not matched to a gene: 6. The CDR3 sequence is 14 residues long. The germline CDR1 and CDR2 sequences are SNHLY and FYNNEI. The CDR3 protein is CASIRTGVTDTQYF. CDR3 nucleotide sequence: TGTGCCAGCATCCGGACAGGCGTCACAGATACGCAGTATTTT. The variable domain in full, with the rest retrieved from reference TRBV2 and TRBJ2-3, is EPEVTQTPSHQVTQMGQEVILRCVPISNHLYFYWYRQILGQKVEFLVSFYNNEISEKSEIFDDQFSVERPDGSNFTLKIRSTKLEDSAMYFCASIRTGVTDTQYFGPGTRLTVL.

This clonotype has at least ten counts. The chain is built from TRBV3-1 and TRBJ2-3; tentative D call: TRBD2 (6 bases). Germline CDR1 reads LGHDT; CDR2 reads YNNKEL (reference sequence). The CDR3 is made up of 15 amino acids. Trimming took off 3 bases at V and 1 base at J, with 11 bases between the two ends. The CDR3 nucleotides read TGTGCCAGCAGCCAGTTGCGGGGAGGCACAGATACGCAGTATTTT. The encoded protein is CASSQLRGGTDTQYF.

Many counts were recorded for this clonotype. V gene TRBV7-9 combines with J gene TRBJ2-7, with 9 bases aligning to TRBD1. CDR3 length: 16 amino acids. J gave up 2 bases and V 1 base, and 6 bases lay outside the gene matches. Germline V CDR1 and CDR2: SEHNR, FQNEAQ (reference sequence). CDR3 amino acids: CASSLGGQGSTYEQYF. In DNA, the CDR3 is TGTGCCAGCAGCTTAGGTGGACAGGGGAGTACCTACGAGCAGTACTTC.

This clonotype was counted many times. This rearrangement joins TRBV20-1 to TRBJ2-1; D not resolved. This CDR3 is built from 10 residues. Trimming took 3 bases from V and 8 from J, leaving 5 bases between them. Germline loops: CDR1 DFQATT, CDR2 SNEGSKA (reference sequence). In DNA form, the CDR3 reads TGCAGTGCTAGCCACGATGAGCAGTTCTTC. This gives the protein CSASHDEQFF.

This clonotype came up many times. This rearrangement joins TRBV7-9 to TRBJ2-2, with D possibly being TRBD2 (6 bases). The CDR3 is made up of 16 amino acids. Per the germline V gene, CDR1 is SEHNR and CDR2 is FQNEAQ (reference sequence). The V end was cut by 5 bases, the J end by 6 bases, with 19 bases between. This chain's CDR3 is CASSRDLLRSPGELFF. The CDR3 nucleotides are TGTGCCAGCAGCCGGGACTTATTACGGTCCCCCGGGGAGCTGTTTTTT.

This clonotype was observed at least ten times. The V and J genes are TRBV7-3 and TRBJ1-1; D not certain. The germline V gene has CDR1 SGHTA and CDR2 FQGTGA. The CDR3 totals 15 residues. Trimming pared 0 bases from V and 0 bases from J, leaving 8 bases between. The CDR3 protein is CASSLTGKMNTEAFF. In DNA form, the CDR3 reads TGTGCCAGCAGCTTAACAGGGAAGATGAACACTGAAGCTTTCTTT.

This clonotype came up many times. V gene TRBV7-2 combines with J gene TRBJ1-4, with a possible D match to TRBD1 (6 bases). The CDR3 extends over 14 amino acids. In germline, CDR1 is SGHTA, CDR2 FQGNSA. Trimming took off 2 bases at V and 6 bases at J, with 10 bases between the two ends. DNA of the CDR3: TGTGCCAGCAGCTTAATGGGGGCTGATGAAAAACTGTTTTTT. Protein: CASSLMGADEKLFF.

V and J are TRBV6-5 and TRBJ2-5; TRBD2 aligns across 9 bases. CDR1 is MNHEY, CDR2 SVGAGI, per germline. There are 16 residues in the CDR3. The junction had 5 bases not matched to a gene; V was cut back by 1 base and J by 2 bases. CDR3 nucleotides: TGTGCCAGCAGTTACTGGGGCGGGAGGGGGCAAGAGACCCAGTACTTC. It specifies CASSYWGGRGQETQYF.

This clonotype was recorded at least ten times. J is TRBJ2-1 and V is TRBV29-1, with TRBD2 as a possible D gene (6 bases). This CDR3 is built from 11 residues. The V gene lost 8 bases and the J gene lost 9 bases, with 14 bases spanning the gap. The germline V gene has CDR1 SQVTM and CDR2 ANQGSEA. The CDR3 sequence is CSFNSGLEQFF. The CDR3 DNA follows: TGCAGCTTCAATAGCGGACTTGAGCAGTTCTTC.

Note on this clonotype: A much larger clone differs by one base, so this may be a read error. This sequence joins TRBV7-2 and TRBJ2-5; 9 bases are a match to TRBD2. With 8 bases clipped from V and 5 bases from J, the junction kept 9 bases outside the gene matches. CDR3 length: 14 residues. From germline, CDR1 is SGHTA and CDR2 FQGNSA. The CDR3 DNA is TGTGCCAGCGGCAAGGGTAGCGGGGGTGAGACCCAGTACTTC. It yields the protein CASGKGSGGETQYF. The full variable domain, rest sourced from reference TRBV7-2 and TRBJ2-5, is GAGVSQSPSNKVTEKGKDVELRCDPISGHTALYWYRQSLGQGLEFLIYFQGNSAPDKSGLPSDRFSAERTGGSVSTLTIQRTQQEDSAVYLCASGKGSGGETQYFGPGTRLLVL.

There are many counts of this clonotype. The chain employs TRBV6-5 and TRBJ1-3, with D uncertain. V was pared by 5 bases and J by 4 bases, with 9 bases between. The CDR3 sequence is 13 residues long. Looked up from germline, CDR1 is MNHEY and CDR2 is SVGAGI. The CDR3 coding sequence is TGTGCCAGCAGTCCTTCCGGGGGAAACACCATATATTTT. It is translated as CASSPSGGNTIYF.

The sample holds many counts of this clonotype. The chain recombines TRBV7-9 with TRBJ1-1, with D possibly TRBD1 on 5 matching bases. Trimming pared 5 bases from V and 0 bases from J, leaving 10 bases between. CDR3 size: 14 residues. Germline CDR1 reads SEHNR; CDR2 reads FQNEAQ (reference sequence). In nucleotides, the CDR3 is TGTGCCAGCAGCCCTCCAGGGTTGAACACTGAAGCTTTCTTT. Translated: CASSPPGLNTEAFF.

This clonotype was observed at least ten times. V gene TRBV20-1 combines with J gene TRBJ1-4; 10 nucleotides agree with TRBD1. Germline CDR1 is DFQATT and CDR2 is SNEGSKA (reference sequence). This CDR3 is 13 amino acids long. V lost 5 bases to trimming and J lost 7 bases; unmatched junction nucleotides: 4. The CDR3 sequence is CSARGQGSEKLFF. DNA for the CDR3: TGCAGTGCTCGGGGACAGGGGTCTGAAAAACTGTTTTTT.

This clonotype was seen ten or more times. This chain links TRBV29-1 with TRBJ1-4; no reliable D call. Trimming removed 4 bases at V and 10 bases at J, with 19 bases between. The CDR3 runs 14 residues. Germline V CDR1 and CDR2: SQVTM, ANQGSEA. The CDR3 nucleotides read TGCAGCGTTGTCGTGAGGGAAGCACCCGGAAAACTGTTTTTT. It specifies CSVVVREAPGKLFF.

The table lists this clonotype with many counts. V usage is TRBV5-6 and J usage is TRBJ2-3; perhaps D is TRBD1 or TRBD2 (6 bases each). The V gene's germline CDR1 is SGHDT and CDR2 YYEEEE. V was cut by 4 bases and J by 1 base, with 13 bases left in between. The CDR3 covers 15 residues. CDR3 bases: TGTGCCAGCAGCCCCGGGGGCGGGGGCACAGATACGCAGTATTTT. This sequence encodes CASSPGGGGTDTQYF.

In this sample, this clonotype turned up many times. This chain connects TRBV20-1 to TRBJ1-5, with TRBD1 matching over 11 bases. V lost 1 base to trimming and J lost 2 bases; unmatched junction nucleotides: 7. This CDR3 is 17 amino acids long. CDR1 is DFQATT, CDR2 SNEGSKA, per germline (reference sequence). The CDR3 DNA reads TGCAGTGCTAGAGTACGGACAGGGGGCAGGGGCAATCAGCCCCAGCATTTT. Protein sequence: CSARVRTGGRGNQPQHF.